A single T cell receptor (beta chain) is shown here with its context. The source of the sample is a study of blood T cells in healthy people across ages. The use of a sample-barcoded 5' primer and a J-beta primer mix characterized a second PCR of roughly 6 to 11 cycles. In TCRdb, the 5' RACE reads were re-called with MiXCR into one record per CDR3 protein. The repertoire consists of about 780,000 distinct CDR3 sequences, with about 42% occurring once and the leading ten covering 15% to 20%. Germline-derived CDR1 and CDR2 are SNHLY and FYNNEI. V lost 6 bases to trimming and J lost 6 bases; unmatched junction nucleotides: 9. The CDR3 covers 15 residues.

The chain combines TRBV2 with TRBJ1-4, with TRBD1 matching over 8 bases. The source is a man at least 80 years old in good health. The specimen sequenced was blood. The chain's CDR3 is CASSAVRTGYEKLFF. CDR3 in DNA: TGTGCCAGCAGCGCCGTCAGGACAGGGTATGAAAAACTGTTTTTT.